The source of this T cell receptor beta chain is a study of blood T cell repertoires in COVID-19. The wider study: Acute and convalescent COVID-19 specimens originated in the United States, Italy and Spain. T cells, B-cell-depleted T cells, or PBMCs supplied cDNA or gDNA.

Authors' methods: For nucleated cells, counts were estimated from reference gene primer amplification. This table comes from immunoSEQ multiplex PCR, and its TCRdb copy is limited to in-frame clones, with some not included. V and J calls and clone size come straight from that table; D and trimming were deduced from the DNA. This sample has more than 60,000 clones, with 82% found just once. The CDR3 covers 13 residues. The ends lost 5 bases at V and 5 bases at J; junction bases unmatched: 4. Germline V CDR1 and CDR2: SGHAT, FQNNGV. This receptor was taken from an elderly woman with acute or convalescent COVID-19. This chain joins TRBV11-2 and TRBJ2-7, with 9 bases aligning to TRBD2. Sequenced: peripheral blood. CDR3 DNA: TGTGCCAGCAGCCTGGGACTAGCCCACGAGCAGTACTTC. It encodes CASSLGLAHEQYF.